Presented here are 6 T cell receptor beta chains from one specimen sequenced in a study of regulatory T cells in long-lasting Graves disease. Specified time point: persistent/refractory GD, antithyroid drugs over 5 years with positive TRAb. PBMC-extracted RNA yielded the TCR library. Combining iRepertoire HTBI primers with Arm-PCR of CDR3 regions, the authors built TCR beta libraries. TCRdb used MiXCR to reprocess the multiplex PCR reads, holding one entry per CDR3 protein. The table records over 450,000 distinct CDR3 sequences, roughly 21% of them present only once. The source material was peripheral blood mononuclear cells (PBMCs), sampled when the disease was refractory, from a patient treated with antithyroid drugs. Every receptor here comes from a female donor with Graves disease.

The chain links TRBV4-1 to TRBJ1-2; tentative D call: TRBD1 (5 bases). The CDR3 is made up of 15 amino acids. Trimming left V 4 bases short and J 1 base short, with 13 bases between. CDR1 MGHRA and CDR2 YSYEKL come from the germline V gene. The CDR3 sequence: CASSLLRDGNYGYTF. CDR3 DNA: TGCGCCAGCAGCCTTCTCCGGGACGGTAACTATGGCTACACCTTC.

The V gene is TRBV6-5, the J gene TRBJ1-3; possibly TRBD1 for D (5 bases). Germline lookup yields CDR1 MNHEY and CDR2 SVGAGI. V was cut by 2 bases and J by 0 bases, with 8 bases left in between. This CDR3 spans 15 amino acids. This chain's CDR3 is CASSYAGVSGNTIYF. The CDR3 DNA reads TGTGCCAGCAGTTACGCGGGGGTCTCTGGAAACACCATATATTTT.

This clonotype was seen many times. The CDR3 here is CASSREPYNSPLHF. The CDR3 nucleotides read TGTGCCAGCAGCAGGGAACCCTATAATTCACCCCTCCACTTT. This sequence joins TRBV2 and TRBJ1-6; D possibly corresponds to TRBD1 (5 bases). CDR1 is SNHLY, CDR2 FYNNEI, per germline. The germline V and J ends were trimmed by 6 bases and 2 bases, with 8 bases remaining between them. This CDR3 is built from 14 residues. Complete variable domain (other parts from reference TRBV2 and TRBJ1-6): EPEVTQTPSHQVTQMGQEVILRCVPISNHLYFYWYRQILGQKVEFLVSFYNNEISEKSEIFDDQFSVERPDGSNFTLKIRSTKLEDSAMYFCASSREPYNSPLHFGNGTRLTVT.

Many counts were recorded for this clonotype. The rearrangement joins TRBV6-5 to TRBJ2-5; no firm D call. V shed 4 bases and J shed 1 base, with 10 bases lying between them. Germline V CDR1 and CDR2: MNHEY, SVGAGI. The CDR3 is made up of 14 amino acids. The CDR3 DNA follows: TGTGCCAGCAGTTTCGTAAAGTTCCAAGAGACCCAGTACTTC. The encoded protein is CASSFVKFQETQYF.

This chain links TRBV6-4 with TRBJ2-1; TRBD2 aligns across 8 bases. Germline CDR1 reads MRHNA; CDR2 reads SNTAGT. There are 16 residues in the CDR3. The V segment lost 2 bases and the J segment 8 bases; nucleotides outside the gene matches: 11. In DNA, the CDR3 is TGTGCCAGCAGTGACGGACGGGGGGGCTCGGTCGATGAGCAGTTCTTC. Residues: CASSDGRGGSVDEQFF.

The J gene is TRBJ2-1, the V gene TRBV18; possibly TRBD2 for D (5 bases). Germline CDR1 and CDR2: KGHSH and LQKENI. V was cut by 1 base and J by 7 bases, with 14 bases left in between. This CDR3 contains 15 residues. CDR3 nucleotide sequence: TGTGCCAGCTCACCACTCGGCGGCCGCGGGAATGAGCAGTTCTTC. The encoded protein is CASSPLGGRGNEQFF.